The present T cell receptor beta chain was sequenced within a study of T cells in Graves' hyperthyroidism and ophthalmopathy. Study-level results: In the blood, most expanded thyroid clonotypes above 0.001 appeared as well.

V gave up 3 bases and J gave up 6 bases; unmatched junction bases: 5. There are 14 residues in the CDR3. This clonotype was detected a few times. Antigen specificity is unknown. A much more abundant neighbour one base away suggests this may be a read error. RNA transcripts yielded amplified TCR beta CDR3 regions. The HTBI primer set drove a first-round RT-PCR of the TCR CDR3. TCRdb re-called the multiplex PCR reads with MiXCR, one entry per CDR3 protein. Altogether about 690,000 distinct CDR3 sequences are present, approximately 15% being singletons, with the ten largest covering roughly 16%. Each diagnosis was grounded in clinical symptoms, serum thyroxine and TRAb, thyroid ultrasound, and orbital computed tomography.

J is TRBJ1-1 and V is TRBV12-3 or TRBV12-4; 9 bases map to TRBD1. The TCR originated in a man aged 45-65 years with Graves' hyperthyroidism. The source material was blood. For the CDR3, the DNA is TGTGCCAGCAGTTTGGGGACAGGGTCCGCTGAAGCTTTCTTT. Encoded protein: CASSLGTGSAEAFF.